This TCR beta chain is drawn from a study of blood T cells in healthy people across ages. CDR3 length equals 13 residues. J lost 0 bases, V lost 4 bases, and 2 bases had no gene match. Germline values: CDR1 DFQATT, CDR2 SNEGSKA (reference sequence). Then a second PCR, running roughly 7 to 11 cycles, was carried out with a sample-barcoded 5' primer and a J-beta primer mix. TCRdb itself ran the 5' RACE reads through MiXCR, one entry per CDR3 protein. The sample has some 1.8 million distinct CDR3 sequences, roughly 43% seen once. Sequencing was performed on blood. The sequence came from a human donor in good health. This chain joins TRBV20-1 and TRBJ1-1, with TRBD1 matching 7 bases. The CDR3 reads CSATTGVNTEAFF. The CDR3 nucleotides read TGCAGTGCTACTACAGGGGTGAACACTGAAGCTTTCTTT.